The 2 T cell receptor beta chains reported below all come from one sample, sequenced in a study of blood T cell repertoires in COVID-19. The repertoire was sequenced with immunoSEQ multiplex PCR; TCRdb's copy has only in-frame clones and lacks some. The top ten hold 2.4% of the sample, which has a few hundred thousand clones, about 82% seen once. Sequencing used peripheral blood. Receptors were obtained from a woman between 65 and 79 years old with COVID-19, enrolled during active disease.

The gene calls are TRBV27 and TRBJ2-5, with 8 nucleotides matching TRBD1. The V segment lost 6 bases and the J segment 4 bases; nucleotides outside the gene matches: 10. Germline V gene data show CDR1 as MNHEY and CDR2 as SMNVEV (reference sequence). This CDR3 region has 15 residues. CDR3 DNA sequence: TGTGCCAGCAGACGCGACAGGGGAAGGCGAGAGACCCAGTACTTC. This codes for CASRRDRGRRETQYF.

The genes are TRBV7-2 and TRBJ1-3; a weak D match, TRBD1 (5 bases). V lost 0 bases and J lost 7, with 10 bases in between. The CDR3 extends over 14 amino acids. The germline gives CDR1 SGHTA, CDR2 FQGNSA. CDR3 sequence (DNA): TGTGCCAGCAGCTTAGCGCCGGGGGGGAACACCATATATTTT. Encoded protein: CASSLAPGGNTIYF.